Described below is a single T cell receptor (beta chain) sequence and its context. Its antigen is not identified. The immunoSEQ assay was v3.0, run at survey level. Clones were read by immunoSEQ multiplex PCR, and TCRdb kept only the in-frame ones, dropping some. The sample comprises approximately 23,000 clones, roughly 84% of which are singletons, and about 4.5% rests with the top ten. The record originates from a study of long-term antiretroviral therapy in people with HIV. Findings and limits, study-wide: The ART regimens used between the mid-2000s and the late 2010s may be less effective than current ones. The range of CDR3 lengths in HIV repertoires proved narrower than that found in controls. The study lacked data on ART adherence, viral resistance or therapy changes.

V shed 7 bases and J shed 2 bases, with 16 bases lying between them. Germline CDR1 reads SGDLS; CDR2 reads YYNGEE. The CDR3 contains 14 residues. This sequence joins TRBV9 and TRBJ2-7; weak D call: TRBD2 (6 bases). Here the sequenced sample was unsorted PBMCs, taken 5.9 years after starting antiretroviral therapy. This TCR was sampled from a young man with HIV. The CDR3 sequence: CASSPRGGTYEQYF. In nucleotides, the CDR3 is TGTGCCAGCTCGCCCCGAGGCGGGACCTACGAGCAGTACTTC.